Detailed here is one TCR beta chain. A much larger clone sits a single nucleotide away, making a read error possible. The source of the blood RNA was unsorted whole blood, and germline DNA was extracted as well. Treatment-naive at the time, the patients had chronic HBV infection. Germline assignment: CDR1 LGHNA and CDR2 YNFKEQ. V was trimmed by 6 bases and J by 3 bases, leaving 18 bases between them. The CDR3 has 16 amino acids. From around 500 ng of total RNA, TCR beta-specific cDNA was reverse-transcribed using a constant-region primer. Each TCR beta library was derived from three nested multiplex PCR rounds that employed slightly modified ARM-PCR. TRBV1-TRBV30 forward primers paired with a C-beta reverse primer drove the first two PCR rounds, roughly 10 cycles each. TCRdb recomputed calls from the multiplex PCR reads with MiXCR, one row per CDR3 protein. The table includes 250,000 to 400,000 distinct CDR3 sequences, less than 75% detected once.

The data are from a study of tumor-infiltrating lymphocytes in primary liver carcinoma. The chain recombines TRBV4-2 with TRBJ2-1; maybe TRBD2 (6 bases). Sequencing was carried out using peripheral blood. This receptor was obtained from a man between 35 and 55 years old with primary liver carcinoma and hepatitis B virus infection. The CDR3 sequence is CASRVSTGDYYNEQFF. The CDR3 DNA follows: TGTGCCAGCAGAGTCTCGACGGGAGATTACTACAATGAGCAGTTCTTC.